These 26 T cell receptor beta chains share one sample of origin, sequenced in a study of blood T cell repertoires in COVID-19. Sequencing used immunoSEQ multiplex PCR; TCRdb keeps in-frame clones, though not all of them. The table lists 200,000 to 250,000 clones, roughly 84% of them singletons. Source material: PBMCs or T cells enriched from blood (not recorded which). These receptor sequences come from a man aged 25 to 45 in a cohort exposed to, infected with or recovered from COVID-19 (not recorded which).

The chain carries TRBV13 and TRBJ1-1; 9 nucleotides agree with TRBD1. CDR3 length: 14 amino acids. Germline-derived CDR1 and CDR2 are PRHDT and FYEKMQ (reference sequence). V was clipped by 5 bases and J by 3 bases; unmatched bases: 4. Here the CDR3 DNA reads TGTGCCAGCAGCACACGGGACAGGGACACTGAAGCTTTCTTT. This encodes CASSTRDRDTEAFF.

The chain carries TRBV6-5 and TRBJ2-6; perhaps TRBD1 as D (5 bases). The CDR3 runs 16 residues. Trimming left V 2 bases short and J 2 bases short, with 10 bases between. The germline CDR1 and CDR2 sequences are MNHEY and SVGAGI. This chain's CDR3 is CASSYAAGTGANVLTF. The CDR3 nucleotides read TGTGCCAGCAGTTACGCTGCAGGGACTGGGGCCAACGTCCTGACTTTC.

The rearrangement joins TRBV4-1 to TRBJ2-1, with D possibly matching TRBD1 (5 bases). The V gene's germline CDR1 is MGHRA and CDR2 YSYEKL. The CDR3 loop spans 15 amino acids. Between the trimmed V and J ends, which lost 6 bases and 9 bases, there was a span of 21 bases. The CDR3 DNA sequence: TGCGCCAGCAGTTTCGGACCGGTAGACAGAGGTGAGCAGTTCTTC. Amino acids: CASSFGPVDRGEQFF.

V is TRBV28 and J is TRBJ1-2; D remains unclear. V was cut by 6 bases and J by 3 bases, with 11 bases left in between. The CDR3 has 13 residues. Per germline, CDR1 MDHEN and CDR2 SYDVKM. The CDR3 nucleotides read TGTGCCAGCAGAGCGGAAGTACACTATGGCTACACCTTC. It is translated as CASRAEVHYGYTF.

The rearrangement uses TRBV19 and TRBJ1-2; TRBD1 aligns across 9 bases. The trim removed 8 bases at V and 6 bases at J, leaving 4 bases unmatched. There are 12 residues in the CDR3. The germline V gene has CDR1 LNHDA and CDR2 SQIVND (reference sequence). In DNA, the CDR3 is TGTGCCAGTCGACAGGGGGGGGATGGCTACACCTTC. It yields the protein CASRQGGDGYTF.

The CDR3 sequence is CASSPQGAGSNQPQHF. The CDR3 DNA is TGTGCCAGCTCACCACAGGGGGCTGGGAGCAATCAGCCCCAGCATTTT. This chain joins TRBV18 and TRBJ1-5; 7 bases align to TRBD1. Per the germline V gene, CDR1 is KGHSH and CDR2 is LQKENI. The CDR3 has 16 amino acids. The ends lost 1 base at V and 1 base at J; junction bases unmatched: 4.

The V call is TRBV4-1, the J call TRBJ2-1, with 10 bases identical to TRBD2. CDR1 and CDR2 (germline): MGHRA, YSYEKL. Trimming took 4 bases from V and 4 from J; bases not matched to a gene: 10. This CDR3 region has 17 residues. CDR3 in amino acids: CASSRVPSGSLYNEQFF. CDR3 coding DNA: TGCGCCAGCAGCCGTGTACCTAGCGGGAGTCTTTACAATGAGCAGTTCTTC.

This clone was seen only once. This chain links TRBV3-1 (or the pseudogene TRBV3-2) with TRBJ2-7, with 8 bases fitting TRBD2. From germline, CDR1 is LGHDT and CDR2 YNNKEL (reference sequence). This CDR3 is 15 amino acids long. The V segment lost 4 bases and the J segment 3 bases; nucleotides outside the gene matches: 8. CDR3 nucleotides: TGTGCCAGCAGCCCCGCTACTACTAGCGGCTACGAGCAGTACTTC. It encodes CASSPATTSGYEQYF.

This chain uses TRBV27 with TRBJ2-1; 9 nucleotides match TRBD1. Per germline, CDR1 MNHEY and CDR2 SMNVEV (reference sequence). V lost 4 bases and J lost 5; bases outside the gene matches: 9. The CDR3 extends over 16 amino acids. In nucleotides, the CDR3 is TGTGCCAGCAGTTCACGCCGGGACAGGGTCCACAATGAGCAGTTCTTC. Amino acid sequence: CASSSRRDRVHNEQFF.

This clone has a single count. CDR3 sequence: CASSPPSGRASRSTDTQYF. CDR3 nucleotides: TGTGCCAGTAGTCCGCCTAGCGGGAGAGCTTCTCGGAGCACAGATACGCAGTATTTT. The V gene is TRBV19, the J gene TRBJ2-3, with TRBD2 matching over 10 bases. Trimming removed 5 bases from V and 0 bases from J; junction bases left unmatched: 14. CDR3 length equals 19 residues. Looked up from germline, CDR1 is LNHDA and CDR2 is SQIVND (reference sequence).

The rearrangement links TRBV7-3 to TRBJ2-5, with TRBD1 matching 7 bases. The CDR3 runs to 14 residues. The trim removed 0 bases at V and 2 bases at J, leaving 0 bases unmatched. Germline CDR1 reads SGHTA; CDR2 reads FQGTGA. CDR3 sequence reads: CASSLTGQQETQYF. DNA for the CDR3: TGTGCCAGCAGCTTAACGGGACAGCAAGAGACCCAGTACTTC.

The genes are TRBV5-4 and TRBJ2-7; TRBD1 aligns across 11 bases. Losses at the gene ends were 4 bases for V and 7 bases for J; bases not matched to a gene: 7. Germline CDR1 and CDR2: SGHNT and YYREEE (reference sequence). CDR3 size: 14 residues. CDR3 sequence (DNA): TGTGCCAGCAGCCCCGGGACAGGGGGTTGGGAGCAGTACTTC. Translating it yields CASSPGTGGWEQYF.

The rearrangement links TRBV6-6 to TRBJ2-7; D is ambiguous. Germline V lookup: CDR1 MNHNY, CDR2 SVGAGI (reference sequence). The V end lost 0 bases, the J end lost 7 bases, and 4 bases lay between the germline ends. There are 11 residues in the CDR3. The DNA of the CDR3 is TGTGCCAGCAGTTACTCGAGAGAGCAGTACTTC. It encodes CASSYSREQYF.

The genes are TRBV7-8 and TRBJ1-2, with D uncertain. The CDR3 is made up of 11 amino acids. V lost 5 bases, J lost 8 bases, and 9 bases lay in between. Looked up from germline, CDR1 is SGHVS and CDR2 is FQNEAQ. The CDR3 bases are TGTGCCAGCAGCCCCCTCAGGGGCTACACCTTC. Its translation is CASSPLRGYTF.

The genes are TRBV6-2 or TRBV6-3 and TRBJ2-2; no firm D call. CDR1 is MNHEY, CDR2 SVGEGT, per germline. V was shortened by 6 bases and J by 6 bases, with 11 bases between the two germline ends. This CDR3 is 13 amino acids long. The chain's CDR3 is CASRPYSSGELFF. Written as DNA, the CDR3 is TGTGCCAGCAGGCCTTACTCCTCCGGGGAGCTGTTTTTT.

V and J are TRBV5-1 and TRBJ2-1, with D possibly TRBD2 on 6 matching bases. Trimming shortened V by 4 bases and J by 0 bases, and 14 bases separated the two germline ends. CDR1 is SGHRS and CDR2 is YFSETQ in the germline V gene. This CDR3 spans 16 amino acids. CDR3 nucleotides: TGCGCCAGCAGCCGCCTTAGCGGATCCTCCTACAATGAGCAGTTCTTC. Translated: CASSRLSGSSYNEQFF.

This chain links TRBV7-2 with TRBJ1-6; the D gene is possibly TRBD1 (6 bases). The germline V gene encodes CDR1 SGHTA and CDR2 FQGNSA. CDR3 length: 15 residues. The V gene lost 4 bases and the J gene lost 7 bases, with 14 bases spanning the gap. The CDR3: CASSSQDSENSPLHF. The CDR3 DNA is TGTGCCAGCAGCTCTCAGGACAGCGAAAATTCACCCCTCCACTTT.

The V call is TRBV7-2, the J call TRBJ1-6, with TRBD1 as a possible D gene (5 bases). Trimming pared 2 bases from V and 6 bases from J, leaving 11 bases between. Germline assignment: CDR1 SGHTA and CDR2 FQGNSA. The CDR3 is made up of 15 amino acids. DNA for the CDR3: TGTGCCAGCAGCTTATCCAGGGAACGTAATTCACCCCTCCACTTT. Translating gives CASSLSRERNSPLHF.

This chain uses TRBV19 with TRBJ1-6; possibly TRBD1 for D (6 bases). The germline CDR1 and CDR2 sequences are LNHDA and SQIVND (reference sequence). Trimming stripped 8 bases from V and 10 bases from J, with 27 bases between. This CDR3 is 17 amino acids long. The CDR3 DNA follows: TGTGCCAGTCTCGATATGAGGAATGGGGACAAAACCTCACCCCTCCACTTT. It specifies CASLDMRNGDKTSPLHF.

This chain links TRBV4-2 with TRBJ2-7, with D possibly TRBD2 on 6 matching bases. From germline, CDR1 is LGHNA and CDR2 YNFKEQ. Trimming cost V 4 bases and J 0 bases, with 10 bases left between them. This CDR3 region has 14 residues. CDR3 sequence (DNA): TGTGCCAGCAGCCCCCTCGGGAGCTCCTACGAGCAGTACTTC. Its protein product is CASSPLGSSYEQYF.

The CDR3 DNA reads TGTGCCAGCAGTTCGTCTAGCGTTAATGAGCAGTTCTTC. Protein product: CASSSSSVNEQFF. The gene calls are TRBV6-6 and TRBJ2-1; D is perhaps TRBD2 (6 bases). The V gene lost 4 bases and the J gene lost 7 bases, with 11 bases spanning the gap. The CDR3 has 13 residues. Germline loops: CDR1 MNHNY, CDR2 SVGAGI (reference sequence).

V usage is TRBV7-2 and J usage is TRBJ1-5, with 7 bases lining up with TRBD1. Germline V gene data show CDR1 as SGHTA and CDR2 as FQGNSA. The CDR3 consists of 15 residues. V dropped 5 bases and J dropped 1; count of bases not matched to a gene: 5. The DNA of the CDR3 is TGTGCCAGCAGCCCAGGGGGACCGAGCAATCAGCCCCAGCATTTT. The encoded protein is CASSPGGPSNQPQHF.

The J gene is TRBJ2-2, the V gene TRBV19; 8 positions agree with TRBD1. CDR1 is LNHDA, CDR2 SQIVND, per germline (reference sequence). CDR3 length: 16 amino acids. Trimming cost V 4 bases and J 3 bases; bases outside gene matches: 7. The CDR3: CASSTRTGSDTGELFF. The CDR3 DNA reads as TGTGCCAGTAGTACTCGGACAGGGTCGGACACCGGGGAGCTGTTTTTT.

This clone was picked up one time. The chain employs TRBV11-2 and TRBJ1-1, with D possibly matching TRBD1 (6 bases). Per the germline V gene, CDR1 is SGHAT and CDR2 is FQNNGV. This CDR3 has 15 residues. Trimming shortened V by 3 bases and J by 0 bases, and 11 bases separated the two germline ends. The DNA of the CDR3 is TGTGCCAGCAGCTTCCGGGGGGCCCTGAACACTGAAGCTTTCTTT. Its translation is CASSFRGALNTEAFF.

This chain uses TRBV5-1 with TRBJ2-7, with TRBD1 matching over 7 bases. The CDR3 is 15 amino acids. Trimming removed 4 bases from V and 0 bases from J; junction bases left unmatched: 7. Germline V CDR1 and CDR2: SGHRS, YFSETQ. The CDR3, as DNA: TGCGCCAGCAGCCTGAAGACAGGGATCTCCTACGAGCAGTACTTC. Residues: CASSLKTGISYEQYF.

J is TRBJ1-6 and V is TRBV11-2; D call uncertain. V shed 2 bases and J shed 9 bases, with 11 bases lying between them. CDR1 and CDR2 (germline): SGHAT, FQNNGV. This CDR3 is 14 amino acids long. DNA of the CDR3: TGTGCCAGCAGCTTATCTTTAGCTAGTTCACCCCTCCACTTT. It translates to CASSLSLASSPLHF.